The entry that follows covers one T cell receptor (beta chain) sequence. Its matching antigen is unknown. Healthy Caucasians were all of the donors. V lost 5 bases to trimming and J lost 2 bases; unmatched junction nucleotides: 9. The CDR3 is 16 amino acids. Germline CDR1 SNHLY, CDR2 FYNNEI. With template switching, a universal primer site was added, and the cDNA carried unique molecular identifiers. MiXCR, applied by TCRdb to the 5' RACE reads, yields one record per CDR3 protein. Here the sample spans just over 450,000 distinct CDR3 sequences, approximately 15% being singletons. The data derive from a study of identical twins. General study findings and limits: Whereas memory repertoires showed no such difference, abundant cord blood beta clonotypes carried fewer insertions.

The sample was also reused in another study, on yellow fever vaccine responses in identical twins. That report notes: Twins' vaccine T cell response reportedly seemed partly convergent, partly personalized.

The clonotype was recovered from a woman between 18 and 29 years old in good health. The V call is TRBV2, the J call TRBJ2-7; 10 bases fit TRBD1. Input material: CD4+ T cells sorted from blood. The CDR3 DNA reads as TGTGCCAGCAGTTATCTCGACAGGGGGCAAACCTACGAGCAGTACTTC. Translation: CASSYLDRGQTYEQYF. Full variable domain (remainder filled in from reference TRBV2 and TRBJ2-7): EPEVTQTPSHQVTQMGQEVILRCVPISNHLYFYWYRQILGQKVEFLVSFYNNEISEKSEIFDDQFSVERPDGSNFTLKIRSTKLEDSAMYFCASSYLDRGQTYEQYFGPGTRLTVT.